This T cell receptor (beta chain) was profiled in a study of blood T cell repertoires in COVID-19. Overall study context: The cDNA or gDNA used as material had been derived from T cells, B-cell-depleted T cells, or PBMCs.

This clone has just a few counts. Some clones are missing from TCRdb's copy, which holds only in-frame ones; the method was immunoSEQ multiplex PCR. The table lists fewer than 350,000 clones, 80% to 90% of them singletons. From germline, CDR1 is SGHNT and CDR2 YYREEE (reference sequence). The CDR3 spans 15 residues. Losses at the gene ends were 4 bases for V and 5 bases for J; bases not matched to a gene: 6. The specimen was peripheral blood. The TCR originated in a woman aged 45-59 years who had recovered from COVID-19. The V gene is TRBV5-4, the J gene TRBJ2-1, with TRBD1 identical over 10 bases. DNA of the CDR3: TGTGCCAGCAGCAGAGGACAGGGGGAAAACAATGAGCAGTTCTTC. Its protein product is CASSRGQGENNEQFF.